This is a list of T cell receptor beta chains from one sample in a study of T cells in Graves' hyperthyroidism and ophthalmopathy. MiXCR was run by TCRdb on the multiplex PCR reads, yielding one entry per CDR3 protein. The sample carries a few hundred thousand distinct CDR3 sequences, roughly 25% recorded once. Sequencing was done on a sample of blood. These receptors were collected from a man aged 45-60 years with Graves' hyperthyroidism. CDR3s include the opening cysteine and the closing phenylalanine or tryptophan. A D gene is named only where the DNA matches it firmly. Expanded clones are given a class, and other clones once, few, many or no size at all.

-,-,TRBV11-3,TRBJ1-2,TGTGCCAGCAGCAGCGGTGTCTATGGCTACACCTTC,CASSSGVYGYTF
-,many,TRBV27,TRBJ1-1,TGTGCCAGCAGTTTGGGACCGCAGAACACTGAAGCTTTCTTT,CASSLGPQNTEAFF
TRBD1,many,TRBV5-1,TRBJ1-1,TGCGCCAGCAGCCCCCACACAGGGGCTGAAGCTTTCTTT,CASSPHTGAEAFF
-,few,TRBV5-5,TRBJ2-1,TGTGCCAGCAGCTTGGCCATCGGGACTGAGCAGTTCTTC,CASSLAIGTEQFF
-,few,TRBV20-1,TRBJ2-3,TGCAGTGCTAGACCCAGGGTAGGAGATACGCAGTATTTT,CSARPRVGDTQYF
TRBD2,-,TRBV19,TRBJ2-7,TGTGCCAGTAGTATCCAAGCGGGAGGGAGATACGAGCAGTACTTC,CASSIQAGGRYEQYF
-,few,TRBV28,TRBJ1-2,TGTGCCAGCAGTTTAGGGGTATCGGGCTATGGCTACACCTTC,CASSLGVSGYGYTF
TRBD2,-,TRBV6-5,TRBJ2-3,TGTGCCAGCAGTTGGCGGGGACTAGCGGGAGGAACAGATACGCAGTATTTT,CASSWRGLAGGTDTQYF
TRBD2,few,TRBV7-9,TRBJ2-7,TGTGCCAGCAGCTTACCTGGAGGTCTAGCGGAGTTCTCCTACGAGCAGTACTTC,CASSLPGGLAEFSYEQYF
-,many,TRBV27,TRBJ2-1,TGTGCCAGTAACCCTGGCTCTGGATACAATGAGCAGTTCTTC,CASNPGSGYNEQFF
-,-,TRBV11-2,TRBJ2-5,TGTGCCAGCTCACCCTCCGAGATATCAAAAACAGGGATGGAGACCCAGTACTTC,CASSPSEISKTGMETQYF
TRBD2,few,TRBV5-5,TRBJ2-1,TGTGCCAGCAGCTTCCATGGGACTAGCGGATACAATGAGCAGTTCTTC,CASSFHGTSGYNEQFF
TRBD2,-,TRBV19,TRBJ2-1,TGTGCCAGTAGTATAGCGGGAGGGTGGAATGAGCAGTTCTTC,CASSIAGGWNEQFF
TRBD2,few,TRBV29-1,TRBJ2-1,TGCAGCGTTGATCTAGCGGGAGGCTTAAATGAGCAGTTCTTC,CSVDLAGGLNEQFF
-,many,TRBV6-1,TRBJ2-7,TGTGCCAGCAGTGTCTCCAGGGGGGTCTACGAGCAGTACTTC,CASSVSRGVYEQYF
TRBD1,-,TRBV7-2,TRBJ2-5,TGTGCCAGCAGCTTAGTGGGGCAGGGGGCAGGAGAGACCCAGTACTTC,CASSLVGQGAGETQYF
-,few,TRBV11-2,TRBJ2-7,TGTGCCAGCAGCTTAGCTACTAGCGAGCAGTACTTC,CASSLATSEQYF
TRBD1,-,TRBV20-1,TRBJ2-7,TGCAGTGCTAGAGACCGGGACAGGGGGCTCAACGAGCAGTACTTC,CSARDRDRGLNEQYF
TRBD2,-,TRBV29-1,TRBJ2-1,TGCAGCGGGATGGGGACTAGCGGAGGCATCAATGAGCAGTTCTTC,CSGMGTSGGINEQFF
-,-,TRBV29-1,TRBJ1-1,TGCAGCGTTCGCAGGGGTACTGAAGCTTTCTTT,CSVRRGTEAFF
TRBD2,many,TRBV28,TRBJ2-7,TGTGCCAGCAGTCCAGGACTAGCGGAGGATGAGGAGCAGTACTTC,CASSPGLAEDEEQYF
TRBD2,-,TRBV2,TRBJ2-6,TGTGCCAGCAGTGAGTCTCTAGCGGGAGCAGGGGCCAACGTCCTGACTTTC,CASSESLAGAGANVLTF
TRBD2,-,TRBV15,TRBJ2-1,TGTGCCACCAGCAGAGATGGGCCGGGAGGGCTCTCTAATGAGCAGTTCTTC,CATSRDGPGGLSNEQFF
TRBD1,-,TRBV29-1,TRBJ1-1,TGCAGCGTTGTAGGGGGCAGGGGGCGACGGAACACTGAAGCTTTCTTT,CSVVGGRGRRNTEAFF
TRBD1,-,TRBV13,TRBJ1-2,TGTGCCAGCAGCATAGGACAGGACTATGGCTACACCTTC,CASSIGQDYGYTF
TRBD1,-,TRBV5-1,TRBJ2-6,TGCGCCAGCAGCTTGGCGGGACAGGGTGCCTCTGGGGCCAACGTCCTGACTTTC,CASSLAGQGASGANVLTF
-,-,TRBV5-4,TRBJ2-7,TGTGCCAGCAGCTTACATCCCAGCTCCTACGAGCAGTACTTC,CASSLHPSSYEQYF
TRBD1,many,TRBV7-9,TRBJ2-7,TGTGCCAGCAGCTCCGACCGGGACAGGGTGACCTACGAGCAGTACTTC,CASSSDRDRVTYEQYF
TRBD2,-,TRBV20-1,TRBJ2-1,TGCAGTGCTAGTCAAAGCGGGAGGAGACAACGTGAGCAGTTCTTC,CSASQSGRRQREQFF
-,few,TRBV5-1,TRBJ1-4,TGCGCCAGCAGCTTCGGGGCCATTGGGACTAATGAAAAACTGTTTTTT,CASSFGAIGTNEKLFF
TRBD1,many,TRBV28,TRBJ1-1,TGTGCCAGCAGTTTACCCGGGACAGCCAGTGAAGCTTTCTTT,CASSLPGTASEAFF
TRBD1,-,TRBV11-2,TRBJ2-7,TGTGCCAGCAGCTTTTTTACAGGGGATTGGTACGAGCAGTACTTC,CASSFFTGDWYEQYF
TRBD2,-,TRBV7-3,TRBJ2-5,TGTGCCAGCAGCTTAACGTTTACTAGCGGGAGGGCCGTGGAGACCCAGTACTTC,CASSLTFTSGRAVETQYF
-,many,TRBV4-1,TRBJ2-7,TGCGCCAGCAGCCCCACACAGGGCCCCTACGAGCAGTACTTC,CASSPTQGPYEQYF
-,-,TRBV11-2,TRBJ2-7,TGTGCCAGCAGCTTAGGCCGACAGGATTTCTACTACGAGCAGTACTTC,CASSLGRQDFYYEQYF
-,-,TRBV2,TRBJ1-6,TGTGCCAGCAGTGAAGCTTCACCCCTCCACTTT,CASSEASPLHF
-,few,TRBV2,TRBJ1-4,TGTGCCAGCAGGGAGCCAGAACAGGCAACTAATGAAAAACTGTTTTTT,CASREPEQATNEKLFF
-,-,TRBV11-3,TRBJ1-1,TGTGCCAGCAGCCCGACAATAGACATGAACACTGAAGCTTTCTTT,CASSPTIDMNTEAFF
TRBD1,-,TRBV15,TRBJ1-2,TGTGCCACCAGCAGAGATAGAACCGGGACAGAAACTGGGGGCTACACCTTC,CATSRDRTGTETGGYTF
-,-,TRBV12-3/TRBV12-4,TRBJ1-1,TGTGCCAGCAGCTTCGGCGTCGGAGGGAACACTGAAGCTTTCTTT,CASSFGVGGNTEAFF
TRBD1,many,TRBV2,TRBJ1-1,TGTGCCAGCTTCCGGGACAGCACCATGAACACTGAAGCTTTCTTT,CASFRDSTMNTEAFF